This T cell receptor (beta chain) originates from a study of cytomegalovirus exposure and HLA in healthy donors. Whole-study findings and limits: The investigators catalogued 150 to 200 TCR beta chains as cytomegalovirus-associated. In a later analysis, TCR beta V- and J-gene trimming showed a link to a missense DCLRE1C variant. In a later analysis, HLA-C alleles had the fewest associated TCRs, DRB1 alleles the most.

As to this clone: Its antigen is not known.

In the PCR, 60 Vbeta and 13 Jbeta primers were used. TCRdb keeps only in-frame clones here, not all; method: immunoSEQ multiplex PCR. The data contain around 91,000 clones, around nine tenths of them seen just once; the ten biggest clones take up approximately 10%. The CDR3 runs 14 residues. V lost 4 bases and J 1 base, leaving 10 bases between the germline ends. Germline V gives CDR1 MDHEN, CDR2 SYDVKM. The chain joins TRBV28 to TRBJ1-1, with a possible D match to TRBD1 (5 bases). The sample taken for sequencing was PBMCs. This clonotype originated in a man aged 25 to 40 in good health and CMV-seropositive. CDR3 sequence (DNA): TGTGCCAGCAGTTCGGTAGGGGAGAACACTGAAGCTTTCTTT. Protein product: CASSSVGENTEAFF.